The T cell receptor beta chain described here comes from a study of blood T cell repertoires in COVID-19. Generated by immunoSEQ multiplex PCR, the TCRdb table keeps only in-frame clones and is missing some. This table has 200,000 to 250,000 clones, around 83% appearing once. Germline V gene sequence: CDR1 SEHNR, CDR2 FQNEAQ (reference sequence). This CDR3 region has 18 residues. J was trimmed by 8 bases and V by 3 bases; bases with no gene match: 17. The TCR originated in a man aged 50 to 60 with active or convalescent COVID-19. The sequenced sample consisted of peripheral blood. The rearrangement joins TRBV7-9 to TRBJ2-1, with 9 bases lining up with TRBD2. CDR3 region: CASSFDAWGGRAKDEQFF. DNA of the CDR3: TGTGCCAGCAGCTTCGATGCATGGGGCGGGAGGGCCAAAGATGAGCAGTTCTTC. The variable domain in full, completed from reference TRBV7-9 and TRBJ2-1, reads DTGVSQNPRHKITKRGQNVTFRCDPISEHNRLYWYRQTLGQGPEFLTYFQNEAQLEKSRLLSDRFSAERPKGSFSTLEIQRTEQGDSAMYLCASSFDAWGGRAKDEQFFGPGTRLTVL.